Given below is one T cell receptor beta chain in context. Its antigen specificity is not known. No base qualities exist here, and no much larger clone lies one base off it. TCR beta CDR3 regions were amplified from RNA transcripts for repertoire sequencing. The first round of RT-PCR was done with HTBI primers and the Qiagen OneStep RT-PCR kit, and was followed by a second round of multiplex PCR, then size selection and purification. Libraries were sequenced paired-end with 100 bp reads on an Illumina HiSeq2000. Per the source publication's procedure: SOAPnuke was used to process the reads, removing any read that contained adapters or uncalled bases, had a mean Phred below 15, or lacked an exact match to the constant primer or identifier. COPE v1.2.5 was used to merge the high-quality paired reads. Clonotypes were defined as unique nucleotide sequences and were aligned to IMGT TRB V, D and J references using MiTCR v1.1. The analysis was limited to V-J combinations with a frequency above 0.0001, which together covered around 99% of the repertoires. For each V-J combination, a TCR clonal expansion and chaos score was defined as F50 clonal expansion divided by the chaos observed in the TCRdist matrix. Welch's t-statistics and random forest were used to reduce the features to 10 to 15 V-J combinations, which were then used as input to a naive Bayes classifier. The Morisita-Horn index was used to measure how similar the thyroid and blood repertoires were. TCRdb trimmed public reads at Q25 via fastp, called clones via MiXCR and kept in-frame beta chains. Each record represents a unique CDR3 protein, reported with the most common genes and DNA among its rows. The V and J calls shown here were made by TCRdb, not taken from the authors' results. The sample profile shows approximately 500,000 distinct CDR3 sequences; approximately 15% of them were found once. The leading ten clones occupy around 9.8% of the sample.

These data belong to a study of Graves' ophthalmopathy and Graves' hyperthyroidism (dated 2018 in TCRdb). Background on the whole study: Peripheral blood samples were taken at the time of initial diagnosis, before any treatment was given. TCR beta repertoire signatures were used to distinguish Graves' ophthalmopathy from Graves' hyperthyroidism and to predict progression to ophthalmopathy. In total, 135 blood samples were TCR-sequenced: around 42 ophthalmopathy, over 70 hyperthyroidism and about 17 hyperthyroidism-to-ophthalmopathy patients. A discovery set of 100 patients (roughly 43 ophthalmopathy, 55 to 65 stable hyperthyroidism) was enrolled to explore V-J signatures distinguishing ophthalmopathy from hyperthyroidism. The independent validation cohort included under 20 hyperthyroidism patients plus 17 patients who later progressed from hyperthyroidism to ophthalmopathy. In several hyperthyroidism patients, the T-cell repertoires found in thyroid tissue were compared with those found in blood. Once sampling was done, hyperthyroidism patients were given methimazole at a starting dose of 30 mg daily, while ophthalmopathy patients were given high-dose intravenous methylprednisolone. The 95 to 100 discovery patients were divided at random into training and test sets in a 7:3 ratio. Beyond this particular receptor, the publication reports: Most of the expanded thyroid clonotypes with a frequency above 0.001 were also detected in blood, and it was suggested that the thyroid immune response may be reflected by blood repertoires. In validation, the model predicted ophthalmopathy progression with roughly 68% sensitivity and roughly 78% specificity; about a dozen predicted patients were CT-confirmed with GO in a median of 6.5 months. No statistical method was used to set the sample size in advance, and the investigators knew which group each participant was assigned to. In cross-validation, the 13-signature model distinguished ophthalmopathy from stable hyperthyroidism with around 90% sensitivity and approximately 81% specificity, while in the test set the corresponding values were about 79% and 69%.

Trimming costs V 6 bases and J 4 bases, and their ends lie 21 bases apart. Taken from cysteine to phenylalanine, the CDR3 has 17 residues. Kept here is only the CDR3 DNA, which spans 51 bases and is read in frame from base 1. CDR1 and CDR2 were assigned from the germline V gene as MDHEN and SYDVKM. The ophthalmopathy patients had moderately to severely active disease, with a Clinical Activity Score of 3 or higher, a NOSPECS grade of 4 or higher, and a disease duration of less than 3 months. Patients were excluded if they had other autoimmune diseases, uncontrolled infections, pregnancy or lactation. Clinical symptoms, serum thyroxine, TRAb, thyroid ultrasound and orbital computed tomography were used for diagnosis. Ficoll-Paque density gradient centrifugation was used to isolate PBMCs from around 10 ml of fresh peripheral blood. Total RNA was extracted using Trizol reagent, and RNA quality was checked on an Agilent 2100 Bioanalyzer.

The sequence links TRBV28 to TRBJ2-2; the D region possibly corresponds to TRBD2 (5 bases align). The receptor's source is a woman aged 30 to 39 with Graves' ophthalmopathy. Donor details come from another sample of the same person, matched by shared clones. What was sequenced was blood. The CDR3 reads as follows: CASRRDGGLLPTGELFF. The nucleotide sequence reads as follows: TGTGCCAGCAGGAGGGATGGCGGGCTCCTTCCCACCGGGGAGCTGTTTTTT.